These T cell receptor beta chains were read from a single sample in a study of blood T cell repertoires in COVID-19. Profiled with immunoSEQ multiplex PCR; TCRdb holds only in-frame clones, not every one. The profile shows some 200,000 clones, 83% of them singletons. Source material: peripheral blood. The receptors were gathered from a woman aged 25 to 39 with COVID-19, enrolled during active disease. Both conserved end residues are part of each CDR3. D genes are given only for firm matches. Size is stated for part of the rows, as once, few or many counts, or as a class when the clone is expanded.

.,.,14,TRBJ1-1,TRBV4-1,CASSQGGWDIEAFF,TGCGCCAGCAGCCAGGGGGGGTGGGACATTGAAGCTTTCTTT
few,.,13,TRBJ1-2,TRBV6-2/TRBV6-3,CASSLQTNYGYTF,TGTGCCAGCAGCTTACAGACTAACTATGGCTACACCTTC
.,TRBD1,14,TRBJ1-2,TRBV19,CASSSTGYDYGYTF,TGTGCCAGTAGCTCGACAGGGTACGACTATGGCTACACCTTC
.,TRBD1,14,TRBJ1-1,TRBV28,CASSLYRGATEAFF,TGTGCCAGCAGTCTTTACAGGGGTGCCACTGAAGCTTTCTTT
.,TRBD1,17,TRBJ1-2,TRBV4-3,CASSQDIWTGGLWGYTF,TGCGCCAGCAGCCAAGATATATGGACAGGCGGGCTGTGGGGCTACACCTTC
.,.,15,TRBJ1-2,TRBV5-6,CASSFQAGRSSGYTF,TGTGCCAGCAGCTTCCAGGCAGGAAGGTCGAGTGGCTACACCTTC
.,.,14,TRBJ1-1,TRBV20-1,CSASTGKGNTEAFF,TGCAGTGCTAGTACAGGGAAGGGGAACACTGAAGCTTTCTTT
.,.,14,TRBJ1-1,TRBV10-1,CASSDNRAYAEAFF,TGCGCCAGCAGTGACAACAGGGCTTACGCTGAAGCTTTCTTT
.,TRBD1,16,TRBJ1-3,TRBV19,CASSTLDRGSGNTIYF,TGTGCCAGTAGTACCCTCGACAGGGGATCTGGAAACACCATATATTTT
.,.,14,TRBJ2-1,TRBV5-1,CASSLNGAGDEQFF,TGCGCCAGCAGCTTGAATGGGGCAGGCGATGAGCAGTTCTTC
few,TRBD1,17,TRBJ2-1,TRBV7-9,CASSSTFDRAGYNEQFF,TGTGCCAGCAGCTCAACATTCGACAGGGCAGGCTACAATGAGCAGTTCTTC
once,TRBD1,15,TRBJ2-3,TRBV5-6,CASRPTGAGTDTQYF,TGTGCCAGCAGACCGACAGGGGCCGGCACAGATACGCAGTATTTT
.,.,14,TRBJ2-1,TRBV5-4,CASSPLGGYNEQFF,TGTGCCAGCAGCCCACTAGGGGGCTACAATGAGCAGTTCTTC
.,TRBD1,17,TRBJ2-7,TRBV7-9,CASSSEEPGQGAYEQYF,TGTGCCAGCAGCTCCGAGGAGCCGGGACAGGGCGCCTACGAGCAGTACTTC